Each of the 14 T cell receptor beta chains below was sequenced from the same sample in a study of T cells in Graves' hyperthyroidism and ophthalmopathy. It was RNA transcripts that yielded the amplified TCR beta CDR3 regions. HTBI primers drove first-round RT-PCR of the TCR CDR3. In TCRdb, the multiplex PCR reads were re-called with MiXCR into one record per CDR3 protein. The sample carries roughly 420,000 distinct CDR3 sequences, roughly 15% recorded once. The sequenced material came from blood. The receptors shown here come from a young woman with Graves' hyperthyroidism.

Details on this clonotype: An end of the junction differs from the germline gene, which may be a read error. The gene calls are TRBV19 and TRBJ2-3; D unclear. The CDR3 consists of 14 residues. Per the germline V gene, CDR1 is LNHDA and CDR2 is SQIVND (reference sequence). CDR3: CTSSIIEAGDTQYF. In nucleotides, the CDR3 is TGTACCAGTAGTATAATCGAAGCTGGAGATACGCAGTATTTT.

This chain joins TRBV28 and TRBJ2-4; the match to TRBD2 covers 14 bases. Germline V gene lookup returns CDR1 MDHEN and CDR2 SYDVKM. This CDR3 is built from 19 residues. V lost 3 bases and J lost 9; bases outside the gene matches: 16. The DNA of the CDR3 is TGTGCCAGCAGTTTTCCAACCGGGGGACTAGCGGGAGTTATGGGCATTCAGTACTTC. Amino acid sequence: CASSFPTGGLAGVMGIQYF.

This clonotype was picked up many times. The J gene is TRBJ2-7, the V gene TRBV12-3 or TRBV12-4, with TRBD1 matching over 7 bases. CDR3 length: 13 residues. With V trimmed by 4 bases and J by 3 bases, 3 bases remained unmatched. The DNA of the CDR3 is TGTGCCAGCAGTTCTGGGACAGTCTACGAGCAGTACTTC. Translated: CASSSGTVYEQYF.

This clonotype was observed at least ten times. The rearrangement uses TRBV28 and TRBJ1-5, with D tentatively TRBD1 (6 bases). The CDR3 loop spans 15 amino acids. V lost 3 bases and J 7 bases, leaving 16 bases between the germline ends. The germline V gene has CDR1 MDHEN and CDR2 SYDVKM. The CDR3 DNA is TGTGCCAGCAGTTTGGTCTTAGGGGGGAACCAGCCCCAGCATTTT. It encodes CASSLVLGGNQPQHF.

This clonotype was seen only a few times. The junction does not match germline at one end; this may be a read error. V and J are TRBV12-3 or TRBV12-4 and TRBJ2-5; TRBD1 aligns across 7 bases. The CDR3 is made up of 13 amino acids. The DNA of the CDR3 is TGTGCCAGCAGCGCGACAGGGCAAGGGACCCAGTACTTC. Its protein product is CASSATGQGTQYF.

V and J are TRBV27 and TRBJ2-1; possibly TRBD1 or TRBD2 for D (6 bases each). With 4 bases removed from V and 5 bases from J, the gap between germline ends came to 18 bases. Germline values: CDR1 MNHEY, CDR2 SMNVEV (reference sequence). CDR3 length equals 16 residues. The CDR3, as DNA: TGTGCCAGCAGTTCCTTGGGGGCGGGGATTCACAATGAGCAGTTCTTC. Translated: CASSSLGAGIHNEQFF.

In this sample, this clonotype turned up many times. The J gene is TRBJ2-2, the V gene TRBV28; D ambiguous. The CDR3 runs 19 residues. With 8 bases removed from V and 0 bases from J, the gap between germline ends came to 25 bases. Per the germline V gene, CDR1 is MDHEN and CDR2 is SYDVKM. This CDR3 is CASVYSQAVVHSNTGELFF. The CDR3, as DNA: TGTGCCAGCGTCTACAGCCAGGCAGTGGTACATTCGAACACCGGGGAGCTGTTTTTT.

This clonotype is termed medium-sized. This chain joins TRBV28 and TRBJ1-1, with a weak D call TRBD1 (5 bases). V was trimmed by 3 bases and J by 2 bases, leaving 7 bases between them. The CDR3 loop spans 13 amino acids. Per the germline V gene, CDR1 is MDHEN and CDR2 is SYDVKM. DNA for the CDR3: TGTGCCAGCAGTTTGGGGGGAAACACTGAAGCTTTCTTT. Protein sequence: CASSLGGNTEAFF.

At least ten counts were recorded for this clonotype. The CDR3 region is CASSRTDMNTEAFF. CDR3 in DNA: TGTGCCAGCAGCCGGACGGACATGAACACTGAAGCTTTCTTT. This chain links TRBV9 with TRBJ1-1; D possibly corresponds to TRBD1 (5 bases). In germline, CDR1 is SGDLS, CDR2 YYNGEE. V lost 4 bases to trimming and J lost 0 bases, with 10 bases between them. The CDR3 spans 14 residues. The variable domain in full, completed from reference TRBV9 and TRBJ1-1, reads DSGVTQTPKHLITATGQRVTLRCSPRSGDLSVYWYQQSLDQGLQFLIQYYNGEERAKGNILERFSAQQFPDLHSELNLSSLELGDSALYFCASSRTDMNTEAFFGQGTRLTVV.

Regarding this clonotype: One base away lies a much larger clone, so this may be a sequencing read error. The gene calls are TRBV12-3 or TRBV12-4 and TRBJ2-2, with D possibly being TRBD2 (6 bases). The CDR3 is 17 amino acids. The CDR3 is CASGFWPGESVNWELFF. The CDR3 DNA is TGTGCCAGCGGTTTTTGGCCGGGAGAGAGTGTTAATTGGGAGCTGTTTTTT.

This clonotype showed up just a few times. The rearrangement links TRBV18 to TRBJ1-4, with D unclear. CDR3 length: 14 residues. The V end was cut by 6 bases, the J end by 7 bases, with 15 bases between. The germline V gene has CDR1 KGHSH and CDR2 LQKENI. CDR3: CASSPMDMSEKLFF. In nucleotides, the CDR3 is TGTGCCAGCTCCCCCATGGATATGAGTGAAAAACTGTTTTTT.

This clonotype occurred many times. The V call is TRBV7-2, the J call TRBJ2-2, with D uncertain. The CDR3 is 15 residues long. Germline V gene data show CDR1 as SGHTA and CDR2 as FQGNSA. The V and J ends lost 5 bases and 8 bases respectively, with 18 bases between them. The CDR3 sequence: CASSPSEWWKGELFF. CDR3 sequence (DNA): TGTGCCAGCAGCCCCTCGGAGTGGTGGAAAGGGGAGCTGTTTTTT.

The table lists this clonotype with many counts. The V and J genes are TRBV11-2 and TRBJ2-2; D is possibly TRBD1 (6 bases). The CDR3 loop spans 13 amino acids. V shed 5 bases and J shed 6 bases, with 10 bases lying between them. Germline loops: CDR1 SGHAT, CDR2 FQNNGV. The CDR3 coding sequence is TGTGCCAGCAGCGCCAGGGGCTCCGGGGAGCTGTTTTTT. Residues: CASSARGSGELFF.

This clonotype was observed many times. V usage is TRBV28 and J usage is TRBJ2-7; D remains ambiguous. Trimming took 10 bases from V and 3 from J, leaving 13 bases between them. CDR1 MDHEN and CDR2 SYDVKM come from the germline V gene. The CDR3 runs to 12 residues. The CDR3 sequence: CATNQAGYEQYF. The DNA of the CDR3 is TGTGCCACCAACCAGGCCGGCTACGAGCAGTACTTC.